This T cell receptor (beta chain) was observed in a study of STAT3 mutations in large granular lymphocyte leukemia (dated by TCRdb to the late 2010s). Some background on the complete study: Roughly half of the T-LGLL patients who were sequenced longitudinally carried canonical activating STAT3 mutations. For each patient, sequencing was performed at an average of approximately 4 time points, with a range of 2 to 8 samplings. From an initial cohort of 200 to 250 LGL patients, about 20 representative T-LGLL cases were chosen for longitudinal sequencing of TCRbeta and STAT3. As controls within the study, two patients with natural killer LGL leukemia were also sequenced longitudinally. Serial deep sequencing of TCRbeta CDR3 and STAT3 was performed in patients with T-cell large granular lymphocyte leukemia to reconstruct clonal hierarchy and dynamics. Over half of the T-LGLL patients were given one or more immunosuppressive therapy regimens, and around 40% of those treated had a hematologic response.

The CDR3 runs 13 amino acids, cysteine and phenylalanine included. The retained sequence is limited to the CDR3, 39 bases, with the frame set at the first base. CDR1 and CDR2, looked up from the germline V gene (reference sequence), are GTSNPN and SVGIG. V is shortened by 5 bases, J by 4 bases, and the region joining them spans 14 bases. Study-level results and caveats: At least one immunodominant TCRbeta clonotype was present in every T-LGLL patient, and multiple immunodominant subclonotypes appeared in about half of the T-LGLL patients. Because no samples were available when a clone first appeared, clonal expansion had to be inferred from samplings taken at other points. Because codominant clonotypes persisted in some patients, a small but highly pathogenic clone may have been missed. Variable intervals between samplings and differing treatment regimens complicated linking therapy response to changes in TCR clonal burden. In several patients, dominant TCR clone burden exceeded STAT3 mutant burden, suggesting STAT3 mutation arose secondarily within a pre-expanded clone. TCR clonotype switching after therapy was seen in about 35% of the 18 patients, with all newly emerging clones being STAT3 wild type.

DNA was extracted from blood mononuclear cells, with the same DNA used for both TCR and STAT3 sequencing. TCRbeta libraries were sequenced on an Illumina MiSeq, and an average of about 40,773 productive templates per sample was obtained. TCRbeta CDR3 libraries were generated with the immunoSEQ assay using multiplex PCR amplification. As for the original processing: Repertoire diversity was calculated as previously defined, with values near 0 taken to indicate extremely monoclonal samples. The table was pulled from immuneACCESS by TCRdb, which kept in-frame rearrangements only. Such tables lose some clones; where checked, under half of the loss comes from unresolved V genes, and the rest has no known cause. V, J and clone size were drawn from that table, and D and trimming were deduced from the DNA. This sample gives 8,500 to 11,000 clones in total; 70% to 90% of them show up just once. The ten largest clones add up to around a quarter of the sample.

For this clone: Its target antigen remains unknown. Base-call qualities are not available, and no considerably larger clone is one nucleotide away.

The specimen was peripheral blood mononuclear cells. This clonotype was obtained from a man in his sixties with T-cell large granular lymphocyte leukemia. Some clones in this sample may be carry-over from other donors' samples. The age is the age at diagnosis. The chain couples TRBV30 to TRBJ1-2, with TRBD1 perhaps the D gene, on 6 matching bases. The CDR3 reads CAWGATGSYGYTF. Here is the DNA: TGTGCCTGGGGGGCTACAGGGAGCTATGGCTACACCTTC.